These T cell receptor beta chains were read from a single sample in a study of blood T cell repertoires in COVID-19. The protocol was immunoSEQ multiplex PCR, while the TCRdb copy is restricted to in-frame clones and leaves out a portion. Of approximately 70,000 clones in the sample, 88% are singletons; the top ten hold 6% to 7%. Sequencing input: peripheral blood. The receptors here all came from a woman between 65 and 79 years old with acute or convalescent COVID-19. CDR3s include the opening cysteine and the closing phenylalanine or tryptophan. Each record gives: V gene, clone size, J gene, CDR3 protein. The size field is filled for only some rows; it gives once, few, many or a size class.

V gene: TRBV29-1; clone size: -; J gene: TRBJ2-2; CDR3 protein: CSAIGTGGGTGELFF
V gene: TRBV7-9; clone size: -; J gene: TRBJ1-2; CDR3 protein: CASEYTSSGGYTF
V gene: TRBV7-8; clone size: -; J gene: TRBJ1-2; CDR3 protein: CASSFVQGARGYTF
V gene: TRBV11-2; clone size: -; J gene: TRBJ1-2; CDR3 protein: CASSLGPGWLYGYTF
V gene: TRBV7-9; clone size: few; J gene: TRBJ1-2; CDR3 protein: CASSLGSDRANYGYTF
V gene: TRBV9; clone size: -; J gene: TRBJ2-1; CDR3 protein: CASSVGLAGGPRNEQFF
V gene: TRBV19; clone size: -; J gene: TRBJ2-7; CDR3 protein: CASSTNLQQSEYF
V gene: TRBV7-2; clone size: -; J gene: TRBJ2-7; CDR3 protein: CASSSRTGGPYEQYF
V gene: TRBV7-9; clone size: -; J gene: TRBJ1-2; CDR3 protein: CASSPQAGNYGYTF
V gene: TRBV10-3; clone size: few; J gene: TRBJ2-1; CDR3 protein: CAISEPGQGVVEQFF
V gene: TRBV7-3; clone size: -; J gene: TRBJ2-2; CDR3 protein: CASSSLAGTGELFF
V gene: TRBV5-1; clone size: -; J gene: TRBJ1-1; CDR3 protein: CASSLRGPEGGDTEAFF
V gene: TRBV5-1; clone size: -; J gene: TRBJ1-2; CDR3 protein: CASSLATDEEAYTF
V gene: TRBV28; clone size: -; J gene: TRBJ1-1; CDR3 protein: CASSRTRRTEAFF
V gene: TRBV30; clone size: -; J gene: TRBJ1-6; CDR3 protein: CAWSVARWDSPLHF
V gene: TRBV30; clone size: -; J gene: TRBJ1-1; CDR3 protein: CAWSPGWMNTEAFF
V gene: TRBV20-1; clone size: -; J gene: TRBJ2-3; CDR3 protein: CSASGASGETDTQYF
V gene: TRBV14; clone size: -; J gene: TRBJ2-1; CDR3 protein: CASSQGTSVYNEQFF
V gene: TRBV29-1; clone size: -; J gene: TRBJ2-7; CDR3 protein: CSVEGTAFGEQYF
V gene: TRBV6-5; clone size: -; J gene: TRBJ2-3; CDR3 protein: CASRSSGRGDTQYF
V gene: TRBV27; clone size: -; J gene: TRBJ1-1; CDR3 protein: CASSRTEMNTEAFF
V gene: TRBV28; clone size: -; J gene: TRBJ2-2; CDR3 protein: CASSQFDRQGGELFF
V gene: TRBV9; clone size: -; J gene: TRBJ2-1; CDR3 protein: CASSVGGLALSYNEQFF
V gene: TRBV7-7; clone size: -; J gene: TRBJ2-3; CDR3 protein: CASSLNNPGTQYF
V gene: TRBV5-1; clone size: -; J gene: TRBJ1-2; CDR3 protein: CASSQDSTYGYTF
V gene: TRBV6-5; clone size: few; J gene: TRBJ1-3; CDR3 protein: CASSYGGNRGNTIYF
V gene: TRBV2; clone size: -; J gene: TRBJ1-1; CDR3 protein: CASSVTGKNTEAFF
V gene: TRBV7-8; clone size: -; J gene: TRBJ2-7; CDR3 protein: CASSSASGGNEQYF
V gene: TRBV5-6; clone size: -; J gene: TRBJ1-2; CDR3 protein: CASSRDRAKGYTF
V gene: TRBV9; clone size: -; J gene: TRBJ2-1; CDR3 protein: CASSVGSGGPYNEQFF
V gene: TRBV5-6; clone size: -; J gene: TRBJ2-3; CDR3 protein: CASSFGRDTQYF
V gene: TRBV5-1; clone size: -; J gene: TRBJ1-5; CDR3 protein: CASSLEGRVNQPQHF